This T cell receptor beta chain was retrieved from a study of untreated major depressive disorder. The germline V gene encodes CDR1 MGHDK and CDR2 SYGVNS. Trimming left V 3 bases short and J 7 bases short, with 9 bases between. This CDR3 contains 12 residues. Here immunoSEQ multiplex PCR was the method, and the copy in TCRdb shows in-frame clones only, minus some. Of some 21,000 clones in the sample, about nine tenths were seen once. The origin of this receptor is a middle-aged woman in good health. Specimen: CD4+ T cells from PBMCs. The chain carries TRBV25-1 and TRBJ1-2, with D unresolved. The DNA of the CDR3 is TGTGCCAGCAGTGATGGGATTGTTGGCTACACCTTC. Translating gives CASSDGIVGYTF.